The 5 T cell receptor beta chains given below trace back to one sample, sequenced in a study of cytomegalovirus exposure and HLA in healthy donors. Primers included in the PCR were 60 Vbeta and 13 Jbeta primers. Profiled with immunoSEQ multiplex PCR; TCRdb holds only in-frame clones, not every one. Counted here are more than 200,000 clones, 70% to 85% occurring once; the ten biggest clones make up 0.2% to 0.25%. Sequenced sample: PBMCs. The receptor source for this set is a girl between 2 and 10 years old in good health and CMV-seronegative.

This sequence joins TRBV6-1 and TRBJ2-5; D might be TRBD2 (6 bases). This CDR3 contains 15 residues. Germline values: CDR1 MNHNS, CDR2 SASEGT. Trimming took off 3 bases at V and 0 bases at J, with 11 bases between the two ends. The CDR3 sequence: CASSDPAGNQETQYF. The CDR3 coding sequence is TGTGCCAGCAGTGACCCCGCGGGGAACCAAGAGACCCAGTACTTC.

V and J are TRBV29-1 and TRBJ2-3; TRBD2 matches at 8 bases. V was clipped by 7 bases and J by 2 bases; unmatched bases: 5. Germline CDR1 reads SQVTM; CDR2 reads ANQGSEA. The CDR3 totals 13 residues. In DNA, the CDR3 is TGCAGCGGGGGGACTAGATACACAGATACGCAGTATTTT. As protein: CSGGTRYTDTQYF.

Points on this clone: The same CDR3 arises from other DNA sequences in this sample as well. This chain links TRBV2 with TRBJ2-5, with D uncertain. This CDR3 is built from 11 residues. Germline values: CDR1 SNHLY, CDR2 FYNNEI. Trimming removed 6 bases at V and 2 bases at J, with 4 bases between. The CDR3 loop reads CASSLQETQYF. The CDR3 DNA reads as TGTGCCAGCAGCCTTCAAGAGACCCAGTACTTC.

This chain uses TRBV7-9 with TRBJ2-7, with D tentatively TRBD2 (5 bases). Trimming removed 5 bases at V and 3 bases at J, with 17 bases between. There are 15 residues in the CDR3. Germline V CDR1 and CDR2: SEHNR, FQNEAQ (reference sequence). CDR3 DNA sequence: TGTGCCAGCAGCCCACGGGAAAACCCCCACTACGAGCAGTACTTC. It yields the protein CASSPRENPHYEQYF.

The chain is built from TRBV5-1 and TRBJ2-3; a weak D match, TRBD1 (6 bases). Germline V gene lookup returns CDR1 SGHRS and CDR2 YFSETQ. There are 15 residues in the CDR3. Trimming shortened V by 3 bases and J by 4 bases, and 15 bases separated the two germline ends. The CDR3 bases are TGCGCCAGCAGCTGGCGGACAGAGGGGGCAGATACGCAGTATTTT. This sequence encodes CASSWRTEGADTQYF. Combining the CDR3 with reference TRBV5-1 and TRBJ2-3 gives the whole variable domain KAGVTQTPRYLIKTRGQQVTLSCSPISGHRSVSWYQQTPGQGLQFLFEYFSETQRNKGNFPGRFSGRQFSNSRSEMNVSTLELGDSALYLCASSWRTEGADTQYFGPGTRLTVL.